Below are 2 T cell receptor beta chains sequenced from a single sample in a study of blood T cell repertoires in COVID-19. The method was immunoSEQ multiplex PCR; TCRdb's version includes in-frame clones alone and lacks a portion of them. The sample has 300,000 to 450,000 clones, around 84% seen once. Sequenced material: peripheral blood. The receptor set was obtained from a woman aged 18 to 35 with acute or convalescent COVID-19.

The genes are TRBV29-1 and TRBJ1-2; 7 bases line up with TRBD1. Germline CDR1 SQVTM, CDR2 ANQGSEA. The V and J ends lost 0 bases and 6 bases, in that order; junction bases with no gene match: 4. This CDR3 region has 13 residues. This CDR3 is CSVEDPTGDGYTF. CDR3 DNA sequence: TGCAGCGTTGAAGATCCCACAGGGGATGGCTACACCTTC.

In this sample, this clone turned up a few times. The V and J genes are TRBV2 and TRBJ2-7; 7 bases fit TRBD1. V was pared by 10 bases and J by 0 bases, with 6 bases of the junction left unmatched. The CDR3 loop spans 13 amino acids. Looked up from germline, CDR1 is SNHLY and CDR2 is FYNNEI. CDR3 sequence reads: CAIGTASSYEQYF. In DNA form, the CDR3 reads TGTGCCATCGGGACAGCGAGCTCCTACGAGCAGTACTTC.